Below are 6 T cell receptor beta chains sequenced from a single sample in a study of shared clonotypes between healthy human individuals. The data were produced by immunoSEQ multiplex PCR, yet TCRdb's version contains in-frame clones alone and is incomplete. This sample yields 450,000 or so clones, of which roughly three quarters are seen a single time; around 13% belongs to the top ten. The sample consisted of PBMCs. The receptor source for this set is a middle-aged woman in good health. Some clones in this sample may be carry-over from other donors' samples.

Concerning this clone: With a much larger clone just one base away, this may be a read error. It is likely a read error, because the conserved phenylalanine at the end of the CDR3 is missing. The CDR3 spells CASSISRGAGANVLTL. The CDR3 DNA follows: TGTGCCAGTAGTATCAGCAGGGGGGCTGGGGCCAACGTCCTGACTTTA. This chain uses TRBV19 with TRBJ2-6, with a tentative D call TRBD1 (7 bases). The CDR3 sequence is 16 residues long. Germline CDR1 and CDR2: LNHDA and SQIVND (reference sequence). The V end was cut by 3 bases, the J end by 2 bases, with 11 bases between.

Worth noting for this clone: This likely came from a read error, as a far larger clone is one base away. The CDR3 does not end in the conserved phenylalanine or tryptophan, so this is likely a read error. The chain uses TRBV15 and TRBJ1-6; TRBD1 matches at 8 bases. The V segment lost 2 bases and the J segment 10 bases; nucleotides outside the gene matches: 7. Germline-derived CDR1 and CDR2 are LNHNV and YYDKDF (reference sequence). The length of the CDR3 is 15 residues. CDR3 in DNA: TGTGCCACCAGCAGAAGAACAGGGGGTCGATCACCCCTCCACTTG. This translates into CATSRRTGGRSPLHL.

The V and J genes are TRBV5-1 and TRBJ2-2, with 11 bases matching TRBD2. The CDR3 totals 16 residues. The trim removed 0 bases at V and 4 bases at J, leaving 2 bases unmatched. The germline gives CDR1 SGHRS, CDR2 YFSETQ. CDR3 in DNA: TGCGCCAGCAGCTTGGGTACTAGCGGGAGCACCGGGGAGCTGTTTTTT. It yields the protein CASSLGTSGSTGELFF.

This chain links TRBV18 with TRBJ2-1; 7 bases agree with TRBD2. The CDR3 length is 15 residues. Trimming at V came to 6 bases and at J to 8 bases, leaving 13 bases not matched to a gene. Germline CDR1 and CDR2: KGHSH and LQKENI. The CDR3 loop reads CASSPEAGVDHEQFF. In DNA form, the CDR3 reads TGTGCCAGCTCCCCAGAGGCGGGGGTGGACCATGAGCAGTTCTTC.

The chain couples TRBV7-3 to TRBJ2-7, with D tentatively TRBD2 (6 bases). Germline loops: CDR1 SGHTA, CDR2 FQGTGA. The CDR3 runs 14 residues. Trimming cost V 2 bases and J 4 bases, with 12 bases left between them. CDR3 loop: CASSLGGSGYEQYF. CDR3 DNA sequence: TGTGCCAGCAGCTTAGGGGGTAGCGGATACGAGCAGTACTTC.

The gene calls are TRBV5-1 and TRBJ2-6; weak D call: TRBD2 (5 bases). Per the germline V gene, CDR1 is SGHRS and CDR2 is YFSETQ. The germline V and J ends were trimmed by 0 bases and 0 bases, with 7 bases remaining between them. This CDR3 has 16 residues. The DNA of the CDR3 is TGCGCCAGCAGCTTGGCGGGGATCTCTGGGGCCAACGTCCTGACTTTC. Translating it yields CASSLAGISGANVLTF.